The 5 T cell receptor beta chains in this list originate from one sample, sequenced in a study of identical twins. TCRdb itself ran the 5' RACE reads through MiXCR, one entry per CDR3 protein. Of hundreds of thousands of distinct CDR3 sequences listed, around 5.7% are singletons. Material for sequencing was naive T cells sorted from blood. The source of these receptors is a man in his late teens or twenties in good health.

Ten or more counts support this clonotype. The CDR3 region is CASRRRTSGRAYNEQFF. The CDR3 nucleotides read TGTGCCAGCAGGCGACGGACTAGCGGGAGGGCTTACAATGAGCAGTTCTTC. The J gene is TRBJ2-1, the V gene TRBV6-2 or TRBV6-3; 15 bases align to TRBD2. The CDR3 runs 17 residues. Germline loops: CDR1 MNHEY, CDR2 SVGEGT. V lost 6 bases and J lost 4; bases outside the gene matches: 7.

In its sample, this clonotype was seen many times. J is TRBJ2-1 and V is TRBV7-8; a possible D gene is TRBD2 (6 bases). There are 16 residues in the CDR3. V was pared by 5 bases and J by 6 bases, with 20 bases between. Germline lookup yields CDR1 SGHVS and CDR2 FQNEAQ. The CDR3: CASSPKIAALGNEQFF. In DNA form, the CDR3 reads TGTGCCAGCAGCCCGAAAATAGCGGCCCTTGGCAATGAGCAGTTCTTC.

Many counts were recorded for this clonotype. CDR3 nucleotide sequence: TGTGCCAGCAGCGTAGGACAGCCTAATTCACCCCTCCACTTT. It specifies CASSVGQPNSPLHF. The chain combines TRBV9 with TRBJ1-6; possible D gene TRBD1, 5 bases. Germline CDR1 reads SGDLS; CDR2 reads YYNGEE. Trimming removed 0 bases at V and 6 bases at J, with 7 bases between. The CDR3 totals 14 residues.

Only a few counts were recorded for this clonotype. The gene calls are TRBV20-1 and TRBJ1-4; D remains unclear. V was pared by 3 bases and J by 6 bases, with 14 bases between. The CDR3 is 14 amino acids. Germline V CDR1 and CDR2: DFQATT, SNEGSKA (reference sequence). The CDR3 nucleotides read TGCAGTGCTAGGAGTCTGACCGCTGATGAAAAACTGTTTTTT. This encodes CSARSLTADEKLFF.

The CDR3 region has the DNA TGCACCCCCGGCGGCTACAATGAGCAGTTCTTC. Amino acid sequence: CTPGGYNEQFF. The V gene is TRBV20-1, the J gene TRBJ2-1; no clear D. CDR3 size: 11 residues. Germline values: CDR1 DFQATT, CDR2 SNEGSKA (reference sequence).